The 13 T cell receptor beta chains below were found in one sample sequenced in a study of identical twins. TCRdb redid the calling of the 5' RACE reads with MiXCR, one entry per CDR3 protein. The sample lists 460,000 or so distinct CDR3 sequences, 14% occurring once. The same data also went into a second study, on yellow fever vaccine responses in identical twins.

Sequencing was done on a sample of CD4+ T cells sorted from blood. The receptors shown here come from a woman aged 18-35 years in good health.

The chain combines TRBV7-3 with TRBJ1-1; possibly TRBD1 for D (6 bases). The CDR3 totals 14 residues. Germline CDR1 is SGHTA and CDR2 is FQGTGA. Trimming shortened V by 5 bases and J by 1 base, and 11 bases separated the two germline ends. The CDR3 region has the DNA TGTGCCAGCAGCGACACAGGGTGGAACACTGAAGCTTTCTTT. Its translation is CASSDTGWNTEAFF.

This sequence joins TRBV3-1 and TRBJ2-2; TRBD2 aligns across 11 bases. With V trimmed by 4 bases and J by 4 bases, 5 bases remained unmatched. The CDR3 totals 16 residues. Germline CDR1 and CDR2: LGHDT and YNNKEL (reference sequence). CDR3 nucleotides: TGTGCCAGCAGCCCGACTAGCGGGGTTGCCACCGGGGAGCTGTTTTTT. Translation gives CASSPTSGVATGELFF.

V usage is TRBV12-3 or TRBV12-4 and J usage is TRBJ2-7; perhaps D is TRBD1 or TRBD2 (5 bases each). Trimming shortened V by 3 bases and J by 6 bases, and 12 bases separated the two germline ends. The CDR3 extends over 13 amino acids. CDR3 amino acids: CASSFRGPFEQYF. The CDR3 coding sequence is TGTGCCAGCAGTTTCCGGGGACCCTTCGAGCAGTACTTC.

The rearrangement links TRBV3-1 to TRBJ2-3; TRBD2 matches 10 bases. The CDR3 contains 16 residues. Germline loops: CDR1 LGHDT, CDR2 YNNKEL (reference sequence). The V gene end was trimmed by 4 bases and the J gene end by 5 bases; junction bases not matched to a gene: 9. CDR3 in DNA: TGTGCCAGCAGCCTAAGCGAGGGACTAGCGAGAGATACGCAGTATTTT. Protein: CASSLSEGLARDTQYF.

This clonotype was observed a few times. This chain joins TRBV5-5 and TRBJ2-7, with D perhaps TRBD1 (5 bases). This CDR3 region has 14 residues. Germline V lookup: CDR1 SGHKS, CDR2 YYEKEE (reference sequence). Trimming took off 0 bases at V and 0 bases at J, with 7 bases between the two ends. The CDR3 DNA is TGTGCCAGCAGCTTGGAACAGGCCTCCTACGAGCAGTACTTC. Protein sequence: CASSLEQASYEQYF.

The V gene is TRBV10-3, the J gene TRBJ1-2; unclear D gene. Trimming removed 3 bases at V and 7 bases at J, with 9 bases between. Looked up from germline, CDR1 is ENHRY and CDR2 is SYGVKD. The CDR3 totals 12 residues. The CDR3: CAISDLSVGYTF. In nucleotides, the CDR3 is TGTGCCATCAGTGACCTTTCCGTTGGCTACACCTTC.

This clonotype was picked up a small number of times. The chain couples TRBV20-1 to TRBJ2-1; D not resolved. Per germline, CDR1 DFQATT and CDR2 SNEGSKA (reference sequence). This CDR3 comprises 14 residues. Trimming shortened V by 3 bases and J by 0 bases, and 9 bases separated the two germline ends. As DNA, the CDR3 is TGCAGTGCTAGGGCCATAAGCTCCTACAATGAGCAGTTCTTC. This codes for CSARAISSYNEQFF.

The rearrangement joins TRBV20-1 to TRBJ2-1, with TRBD2 identical over 12 bases. The germline CDR1 and CDR2 sequences are DFQATT and SNEGSKA (reference sequence). The V and J ends lost 3 bases and 2 bases, in that order; junction bases with no gene match: 5. The CDR3 runs 16 residues. The CDR3 DNA sequence: TGCAGTGCTAGCCCCTCTAGCGGGGGGGCCTACAATGAGCAGTTCTTC. The encoded protein is CSASPSSGGAYNEQFF.

This clonotype has only a few counts. The chain couples TRBV20-1 to TRBJ2-3, with 7 bases fitting TRBD2. Germline V gene data show CDR1 as DFQATT and CDR2 as SNEGSKA (reference sequence). This CDR3 contains 13 residues. V lost 6 bases and J lost 2; bases outside the gene matches: 5. The CDR3 sequence is CSAGTTLTDTQYF. The CDR3 bases are TGCAGTGCCGGGACTACCCTCACAGATACGCAGTATTTT.

In its sample, this clonotype was seen a few times. The CDR3 nucleotides read TGCAGCATAGGGACTAGCGTTTATGCCGGGGAGCTGTTTTTT. Residues: CSIGTSVYAGELFF. The genes are TRBV29-1 and TRBJ2-2; 10 nucleotides align to TRBD2. The junction had 9 bases not matched to a gene; V was cut back by 8 bases and J by 6 bases. Germline V CDR1 and CDR2: SQVTM, ANQGSEA. The CDR3 length is 14 residues.

This clonotype was picked up a small number of times. The chain couples TRBV9 to TRBJ2-3; D possibly corresponds to TRBD2 (5 bases). V dropped 4 bases and J dropped 4 bases, with 19 bases sitting between them. Per germline, CDR1 SGDLS and CDR2 YYNGEE. The CDR3 runs 16 residues. The CDR3 sequence is CASSPRTGSAADTQYF. CDR3 sequence (DNA): TGTGCCAGCAGCCCCCGGACTGGGTCTGCTGCAGATACGCAGTATTTT.

The chain links TRBV29-1 to TRBJ2-7; D tentatively fits TRBD1 or TRBD2 (5 bases each). The length of the CDR3 is 13 residues. Germline lookup yields CDR1 SQVTM and CDR2 ANQGSEA. CDR3 residues: CIGRRRGPYEQYF. The CDR3 DNA sequence: TGCATAGGGCGGAGAAGGGGACCCTACGAGCAGTACTTC.

This clonotype was observed a few times. The chain links TRBV6-1 to TRBJ2-7; D may be TRBD1 (6 bases). Germline CDR1 MNHNS, CDR2 SASEGT. This CDR3 has 12 residues. V shed 11 bases and J shed 7 bases, with 18 bases lying between them. In DNA, the CDR3 is TGTGCCTCAGGGGTTATCCAGGGAGAGCAGTACTTC. Translating it yields CASGVIQGEQYF.